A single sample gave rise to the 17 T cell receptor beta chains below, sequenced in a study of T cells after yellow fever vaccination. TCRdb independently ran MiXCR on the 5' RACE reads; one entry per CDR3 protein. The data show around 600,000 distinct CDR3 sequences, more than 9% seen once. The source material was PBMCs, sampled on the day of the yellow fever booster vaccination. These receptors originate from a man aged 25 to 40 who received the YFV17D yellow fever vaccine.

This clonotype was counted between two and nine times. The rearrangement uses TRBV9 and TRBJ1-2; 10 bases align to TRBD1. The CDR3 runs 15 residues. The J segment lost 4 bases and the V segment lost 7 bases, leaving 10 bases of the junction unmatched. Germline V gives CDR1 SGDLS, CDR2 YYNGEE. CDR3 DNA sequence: TGTGCCAGCTCAGCTGGGACAGGGGCGGCCTATGGCTACACCTTC. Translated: CASSAGTGAAYGYTF.

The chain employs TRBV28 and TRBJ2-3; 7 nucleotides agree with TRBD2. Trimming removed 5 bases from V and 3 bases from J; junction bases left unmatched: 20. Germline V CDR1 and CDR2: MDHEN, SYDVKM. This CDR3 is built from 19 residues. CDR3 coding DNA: TGTGCCAGCAGTCCCCCGCTTGGCAAGCGGGACGGGGGGACAGATACGCAGTATTTT. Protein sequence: CASSPPLGKRDGGTDTQYF.

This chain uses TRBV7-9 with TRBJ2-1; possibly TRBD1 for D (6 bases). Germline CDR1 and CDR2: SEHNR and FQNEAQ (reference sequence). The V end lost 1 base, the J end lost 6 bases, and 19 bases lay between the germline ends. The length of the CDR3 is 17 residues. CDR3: CASSLGGSGALGNEQFF. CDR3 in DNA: TGTGCCAGCAGCTTAGGGGGATCAGGGGCTCTCGGCAATGAGCAGTTCTTC.

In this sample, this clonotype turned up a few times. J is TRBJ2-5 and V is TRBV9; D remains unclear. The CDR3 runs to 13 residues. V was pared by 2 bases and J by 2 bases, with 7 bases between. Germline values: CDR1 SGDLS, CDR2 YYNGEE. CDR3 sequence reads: CASSVGEQETQYF. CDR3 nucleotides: TGTGCCAGCAGCGTCGGAGAGCAAGAGACCCAGTACTTC.

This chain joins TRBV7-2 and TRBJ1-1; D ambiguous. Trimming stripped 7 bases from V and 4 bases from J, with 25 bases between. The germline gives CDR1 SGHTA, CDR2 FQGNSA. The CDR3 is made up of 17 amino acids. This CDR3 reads CASTTRLWSGFGTEAFF. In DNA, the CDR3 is TGTGCCAGCACCACCCGGTTGTGGTCGGGGTTCGGCACTGAAGCTTTCTTT.

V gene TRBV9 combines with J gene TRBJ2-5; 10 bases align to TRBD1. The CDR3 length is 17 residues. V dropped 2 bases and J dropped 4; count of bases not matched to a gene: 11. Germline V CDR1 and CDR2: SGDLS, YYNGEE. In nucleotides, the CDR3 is TGTGCCAGCAGCGTCGACCCCGGGACAGGGGTACGAGAGACCCAGTACTTC. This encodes CASSVDPGTGVRETQYF.

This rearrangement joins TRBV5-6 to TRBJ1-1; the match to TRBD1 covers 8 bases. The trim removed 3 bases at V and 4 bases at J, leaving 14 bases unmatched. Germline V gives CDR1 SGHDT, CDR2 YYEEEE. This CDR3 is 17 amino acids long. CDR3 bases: TGTGCCAGCAGCTGGCGGACAGGGAATTTACGGATCACTGAAGCTTTCTTT. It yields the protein CASSWRTGNLRITEAFF.

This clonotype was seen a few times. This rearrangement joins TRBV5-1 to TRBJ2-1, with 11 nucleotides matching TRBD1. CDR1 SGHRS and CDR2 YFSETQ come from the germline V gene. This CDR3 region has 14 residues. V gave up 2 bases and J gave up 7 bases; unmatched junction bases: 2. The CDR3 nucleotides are TGCGCCAGCAGCTTCCGGGACAGGGGGAATGAGCAGTTCTTC. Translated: CASSFRDRGNEQFF.

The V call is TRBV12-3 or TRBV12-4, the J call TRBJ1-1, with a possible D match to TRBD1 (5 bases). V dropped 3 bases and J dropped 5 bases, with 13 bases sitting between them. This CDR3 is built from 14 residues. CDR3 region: CASSFVVGGTEAFF. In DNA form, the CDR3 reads TGTGCCAGCAGTTTCGTGGTGGGGGGGACTGAAGCTTTCTTT.

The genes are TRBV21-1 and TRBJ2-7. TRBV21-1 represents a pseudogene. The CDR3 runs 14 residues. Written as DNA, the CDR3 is TGTGCCAGCAGCAAAGTAGGGGGTCACTACGAGCAGTACTTC. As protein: CASSKVGGHYEQYF.

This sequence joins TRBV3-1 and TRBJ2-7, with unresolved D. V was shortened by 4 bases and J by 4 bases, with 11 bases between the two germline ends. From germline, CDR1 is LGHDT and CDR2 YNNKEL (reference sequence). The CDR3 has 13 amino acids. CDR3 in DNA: TGTGCCAGCAGCCTTTACGACGGGTACGAGCAGTACTTC. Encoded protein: CASSLYDGYEQYF.

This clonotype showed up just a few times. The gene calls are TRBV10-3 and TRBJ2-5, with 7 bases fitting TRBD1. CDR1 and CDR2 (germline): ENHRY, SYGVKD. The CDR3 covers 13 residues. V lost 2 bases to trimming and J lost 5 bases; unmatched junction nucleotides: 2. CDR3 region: CAISEQGEETQYF. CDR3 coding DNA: TGTGCCATCAGTGAGCAGGGGGAGGAGACCCAGTACTTC.

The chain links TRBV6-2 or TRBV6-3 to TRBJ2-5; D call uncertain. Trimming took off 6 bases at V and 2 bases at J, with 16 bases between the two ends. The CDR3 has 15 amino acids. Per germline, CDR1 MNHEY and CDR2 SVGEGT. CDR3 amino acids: CASRPVWAEQETQYF. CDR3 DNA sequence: TGTGCCAGCAGACCTGTCTGGGCGGAGCAAGAGACCCAGTACTTC.

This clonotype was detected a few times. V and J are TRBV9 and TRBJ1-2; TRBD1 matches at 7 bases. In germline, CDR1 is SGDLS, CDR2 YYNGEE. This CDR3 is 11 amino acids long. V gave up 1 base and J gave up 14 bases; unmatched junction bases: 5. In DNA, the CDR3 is TGTGCCAGCAGCGTAAGACAGGGAGGAACCTTC. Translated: CASSVRQGGTF.

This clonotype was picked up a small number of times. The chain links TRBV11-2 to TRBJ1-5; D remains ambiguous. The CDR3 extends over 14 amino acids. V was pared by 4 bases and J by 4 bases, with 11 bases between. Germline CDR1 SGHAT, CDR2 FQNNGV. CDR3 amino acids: CASSSGGENQPQHF. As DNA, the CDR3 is TGTGCCAGCAGCTCAGGCGGGGAGAATCAGCCCCAGCATTTT.

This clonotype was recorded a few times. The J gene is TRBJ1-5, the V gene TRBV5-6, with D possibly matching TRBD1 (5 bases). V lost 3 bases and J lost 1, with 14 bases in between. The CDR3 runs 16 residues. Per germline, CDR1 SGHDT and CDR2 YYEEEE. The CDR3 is CASSSQRRDSNQPQHF. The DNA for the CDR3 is TGTGCCAGCAGCTCCCAACGCCGGGACAGCAATCAGCCCCAGCATTTT.

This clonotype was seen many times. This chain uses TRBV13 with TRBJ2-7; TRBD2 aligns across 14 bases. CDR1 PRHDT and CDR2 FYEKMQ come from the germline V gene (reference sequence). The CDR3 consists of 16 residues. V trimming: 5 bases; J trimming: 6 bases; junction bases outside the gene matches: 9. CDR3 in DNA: TGTGCCAGCAGCCCCCAGACTAGCGGGAGGGCCGTCGAGCAGTACTTC. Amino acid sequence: CASSPQTSGRAVEQYF.